This T cell receptor (beta chain) emerged from a study of cytomegalovirus exposure and HLA in healthy donors. About the research overall: Sequencing of roughly 180 million T cells in an earlier analysis found 120 million or so unique TCR beta sequences.

Germline V gene sequence: CDR1 SGHNT, CDR2 YENEEA. The CDR3 consists of 16 residues. V trimming: 0 bases; J trimming: 2 bases; junction bases outside the gene matches: 5. About this clone itself: Its antigen is still unknown.

Study-wide results and limits: In a later analysis, the majority of CMV-associated beta chains seemingly showed HLA restriction. The authors listed 164 TCR beta chains as cytomegalovirus-associated. Across donors, sequencing depth was assumed by presence/absence analyses to be roughly uniform.

Amplification used 60 Vbeta primers and 13 Jbeta primers. The repertoire was sequenced with immunoSEQ multiplex PCR; TCRdb's copy has only in-frame clones and lacks some. The table lists 150,000 to 250,000 clones. The V and J genes are TRBV11-3 and TRBJ2-3, with 7 bases that match TRBD2. Sequences were obtained from PBMCs. The origin of this receptor is a boy aged 10-17 years in good health and CMV-seronegative. The chain's CDR3 is CASSLDGGSSTDTQYF. DNA of the CDR3: TGTGCCAGCAGCTTAGACGGGGGGTCCTCCACAGATACGCAGTATTTT.